The source of this T cell receptor beta chain is a study of shared clonotypes between healthy human individuals. The overall study: The donor group consisted of two women and a few men, aged 18 to 49.

The V gene lost 2 bases and the J gene lost 0 bases, with 9 bases spanning the gap. CDR1 and CDR2 from the germline V gene are SGHAT and FQNNGV. This CDR3 spans 15 amino acids. This clone came up a few times. Its specificity is unknown. Only in-frame clones appear in the TCRdb table, and some are missing; sequencing was by immunoSEQ multiplex PCR. The profile shows over a million clones, 75% to 80% of them singletons. Study observations and caveats: Non-shared clonotypes had lower generation probabilities than those shared by all four donors. Researchers found naive subsets generally carried larger estimated richness than memory subsets. A few donors shared about 4.5% of their naive CD4 clonotypes.

This TCR came from a man aged 18-30 years in good health. Some clones in this sample may be carry-over from other donors' samples. The genes are TRBV11-2 and TRBJ2-3, with D maybe TRBD2 (6 bases). Sequencing was carried out using memory CD4+ T cells from PBMCs. As for subset: CD45RA-negative fraction. The CDR3, as DNA: TGTGCCAGCAGCTTATTCGGGGGTAGCACAGATACGCAGTATTTT. This codes for CASSLFGGSTDTQYF. The full variable domain, in which reference TRBV11-2 and TRBJ2-3 provide the parts outside the CDR3, is EAGVAQSPRYKIIEKRQSVAFWCNPISGHATLYWYQQILGQGPKLLIQFQNNGVVDDSQLPKDRFSAERLKGVDSTLKIQPAKLEDSAVYLCASSLFGGSTDTQYFGPGTRLTVL.